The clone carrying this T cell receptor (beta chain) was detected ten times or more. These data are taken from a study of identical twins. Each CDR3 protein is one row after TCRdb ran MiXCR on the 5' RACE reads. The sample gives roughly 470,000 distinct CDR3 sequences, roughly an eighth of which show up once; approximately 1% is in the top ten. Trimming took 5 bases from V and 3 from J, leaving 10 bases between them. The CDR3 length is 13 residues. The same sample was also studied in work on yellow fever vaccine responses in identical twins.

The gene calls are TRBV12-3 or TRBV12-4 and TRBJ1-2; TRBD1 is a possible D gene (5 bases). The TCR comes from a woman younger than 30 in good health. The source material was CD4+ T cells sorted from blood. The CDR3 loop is CASSSREDYGYTF. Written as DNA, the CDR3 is TGTGCCAGCAGTAGCAGGGAAGACTATGGCTACACCTTC.